This TCR beta chain was recorded in a study of cytomegalovirus exposure and HLA in healthy donors (dated by TCRdb to about 2017). A note on the overall study: A later analysis indicated that the 95 to 150 validation repertoires were generated on the platform also employed for the 600 to 750 repertoires of the first cohort. A separate validation cohort of over a hundred different subjects was used in addition to the approximately 610-subject first cohort. To predict cytomegalovirus infection status, the study combined high-throughput TCR immunosequencing, statistical association of individual TCRs with disease status, and machine learning. The study aimed to test whether cataloging public T cell receptors could reveal signatures of past pathogen exposure.

Libraries were constructed by the immunoSEQ multiplex PCR assay. In the original analysis: A statistical classification framework was developed to diagnose cytomegalovirus status using the catalog of TCR beta chain sequences. Drawn from immuneACCESS, this table holds only the in-frame rearrangements with V and J called that TCRdb kept. Clones are partly lost; checked studies trace under half to an unresolved V gene and leave the rest unexplained. For V, J and clone size, that table is used; D and trimming come from the DNA. Present in this sample are fewer than 250,000 clones, over 70% of which were seen just once. The ten largest account for about 14% of the sample. The donors were included in the validation cohort of approximately 120 subjects, a group kept apart from the roughly 700-subject first cohort. In the case of this clone: Its antigen is unknown. The record has no base qualities; no much larger clone is one base away.

From the germline V gene, CDR1 is MDHEN and CDR2 is SYDVKM. After removal of 10 bases from V and 3 bases from J, the junction retains 3 bases not matched to a gene. Reading from cysteine to phenylalanine, the CDR3 counts 13 amino acids. Of all the DNA, just the CDR3 is kept, 39 bases in frame from base 1. What the authors observed across the whole study: The authors suggested that the approach could potentially be extended to other disease states and immunological phenotypes. Of the cluster scores, approximately 95% were above 0 in a later analysis, which found that TCRs clustered in the first cohort also tended to co-occur in the approximately 110 validation repertoires. A total of fewer than 200 TCR beta chains were listed by the study as associated with cytomegalovirus. A later analysis had no HLA typing for the validation cohort, so co-occurrence there was scored across all 110 or so repertoires. In both the original and validation cohorts, the classifier was reported to diagnose cytomegalovirus status with high specificity and sensitivity. While some public TCRs were present in many individuals, most TCR sequences turned up only very rarely across donors. A few of the identified cytomegalovirus-associated TCR beta chains were confirmed in vitro to be specific for cytomegalovirus antigens.

The V and J segments used are TRBV28 and TRBJ2-1; TRBD1 lines up with 10 middle nucleotides. This TCR came from a young woman in good health and CMV-seropositive. Sequences were obtained from PBMCs. The CDR3 corresponds to CAIGQGGYNEQFF. In nucleotides, the sequence is TGTGCCATCGGACAGGGGGGCTACAATGAGCAGTTCTTC.